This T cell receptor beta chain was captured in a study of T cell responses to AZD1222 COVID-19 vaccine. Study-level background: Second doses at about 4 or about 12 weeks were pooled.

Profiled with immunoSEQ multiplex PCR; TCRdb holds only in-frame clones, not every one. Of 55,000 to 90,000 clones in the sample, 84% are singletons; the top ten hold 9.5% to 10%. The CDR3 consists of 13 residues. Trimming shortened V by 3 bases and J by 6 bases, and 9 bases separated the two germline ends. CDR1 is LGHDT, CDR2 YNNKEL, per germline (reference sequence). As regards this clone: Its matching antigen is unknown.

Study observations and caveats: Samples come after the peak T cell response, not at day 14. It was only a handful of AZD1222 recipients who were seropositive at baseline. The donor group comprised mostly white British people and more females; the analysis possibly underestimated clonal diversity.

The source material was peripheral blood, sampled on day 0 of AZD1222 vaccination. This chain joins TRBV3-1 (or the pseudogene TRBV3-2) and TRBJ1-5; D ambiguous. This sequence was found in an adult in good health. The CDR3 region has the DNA TGTGCCAGCAGCCAGAGTACGGGTCAGCCCCAGCATTTT. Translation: CASSQSTGQPQHF.